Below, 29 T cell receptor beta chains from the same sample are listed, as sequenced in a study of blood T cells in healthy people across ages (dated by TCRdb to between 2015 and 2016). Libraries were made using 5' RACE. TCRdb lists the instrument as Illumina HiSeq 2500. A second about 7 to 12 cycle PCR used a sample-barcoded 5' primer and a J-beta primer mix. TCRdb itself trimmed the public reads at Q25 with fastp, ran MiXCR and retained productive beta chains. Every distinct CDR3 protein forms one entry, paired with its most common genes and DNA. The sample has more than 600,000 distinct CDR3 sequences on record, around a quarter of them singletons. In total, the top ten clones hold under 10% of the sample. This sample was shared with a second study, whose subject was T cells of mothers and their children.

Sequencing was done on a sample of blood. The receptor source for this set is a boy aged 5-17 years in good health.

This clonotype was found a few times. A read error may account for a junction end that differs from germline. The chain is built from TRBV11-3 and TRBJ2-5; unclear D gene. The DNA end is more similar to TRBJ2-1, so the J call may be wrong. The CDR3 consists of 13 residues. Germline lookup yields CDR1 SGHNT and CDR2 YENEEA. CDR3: CASSLSQYSEQFF. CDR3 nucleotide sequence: TGTGCCAGCAGCTTATCCCAGTACAGTGAGCAGTTCTTC.

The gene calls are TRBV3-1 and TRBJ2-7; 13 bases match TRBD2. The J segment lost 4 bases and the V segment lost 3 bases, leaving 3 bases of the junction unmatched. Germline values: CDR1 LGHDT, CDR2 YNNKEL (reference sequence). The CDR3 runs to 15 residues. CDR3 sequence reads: CASSQGTSGAYEQYF. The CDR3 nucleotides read TGTGCCAGCAGCCAGGGGACTAGCGGGGCATACGAGCAGTACTTC.

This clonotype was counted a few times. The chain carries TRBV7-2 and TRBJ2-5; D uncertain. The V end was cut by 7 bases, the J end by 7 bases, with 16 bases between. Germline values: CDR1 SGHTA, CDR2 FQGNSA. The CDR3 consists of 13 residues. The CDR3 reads CASTDRVLVTQYF. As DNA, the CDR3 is TGTGCCAGCACCGATCGGGTTTTGGTGACCCAGTACTTC.

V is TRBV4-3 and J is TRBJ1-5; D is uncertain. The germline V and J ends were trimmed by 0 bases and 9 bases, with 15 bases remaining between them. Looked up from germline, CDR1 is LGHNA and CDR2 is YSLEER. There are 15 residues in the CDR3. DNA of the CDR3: TGCGCCAGCAGCCAAGAATTCACGGGCCTGGGGCCCCAGCATTTT. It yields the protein CASSQEFTGLGPQHF.

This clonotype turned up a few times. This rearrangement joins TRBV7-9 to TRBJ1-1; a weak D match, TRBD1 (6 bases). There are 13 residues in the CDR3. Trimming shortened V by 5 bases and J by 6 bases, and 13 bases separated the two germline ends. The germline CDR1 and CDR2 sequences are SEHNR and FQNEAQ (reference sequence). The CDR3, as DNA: TGTGCCAGCAGCCGGGCAGGGGAACCTGAAGCTTTCTTT. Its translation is CASSRAGEPEAFF.

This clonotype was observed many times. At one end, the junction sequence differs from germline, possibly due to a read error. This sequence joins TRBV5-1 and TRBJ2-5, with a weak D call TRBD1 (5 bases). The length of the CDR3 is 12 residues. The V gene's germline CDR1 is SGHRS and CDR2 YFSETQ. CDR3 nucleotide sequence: TGTGCCAGCAGCTTAGCAGGGGAGACCCAGTACTTC. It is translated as CASSLAGETQYF.

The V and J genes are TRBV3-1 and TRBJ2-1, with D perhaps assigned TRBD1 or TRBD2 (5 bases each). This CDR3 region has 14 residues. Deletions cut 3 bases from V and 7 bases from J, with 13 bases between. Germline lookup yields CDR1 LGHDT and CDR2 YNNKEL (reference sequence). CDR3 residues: CASSHLGPLNEQFF. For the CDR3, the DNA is TGTGCCAGCAGCCATTTGGGACCTTTAAATGAGCAGTTCTTC.

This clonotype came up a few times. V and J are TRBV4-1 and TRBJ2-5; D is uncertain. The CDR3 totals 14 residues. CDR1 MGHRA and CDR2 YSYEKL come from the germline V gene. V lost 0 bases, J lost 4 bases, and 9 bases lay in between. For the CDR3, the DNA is TGCGCCAGCAGCCAAGAAGACCCTCTAGAGACCCAGTACTTC. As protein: CASSQEDPLETQYF.

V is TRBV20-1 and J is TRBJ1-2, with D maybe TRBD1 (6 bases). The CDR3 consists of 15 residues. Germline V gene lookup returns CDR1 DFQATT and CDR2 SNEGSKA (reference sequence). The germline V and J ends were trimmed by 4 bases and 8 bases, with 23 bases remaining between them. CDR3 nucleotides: TGCAGTGCTACGACAGGCAGCGCTATCTCGGGGGGCTACACCTTC. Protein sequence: CSATTGSAISGGYTF.

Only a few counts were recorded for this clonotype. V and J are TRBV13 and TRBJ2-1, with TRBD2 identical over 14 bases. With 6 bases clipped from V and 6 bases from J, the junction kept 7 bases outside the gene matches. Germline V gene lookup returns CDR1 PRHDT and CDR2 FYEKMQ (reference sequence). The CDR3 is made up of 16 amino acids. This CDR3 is CASSSETSGRANEQFF. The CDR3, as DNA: TGTGCCAGCAGTTCCGAGACTAGCGGGAGGGCCAATGAGCAGTTCTTC.

CDR3 sequence reads: CASSLSWGQPQHF. CDR3 nucleotides: TGTGCCAGCAGCTTAAGCTGGGGTCAGCCCCAGCATTTT. V usage is TRBV7-3 and J usage is TRBJ1-5; no clear D. The CDR3 runs 13 residues. Trimming cost V 1 base and J 6 bases, with 7 bases left between them. Germline values: CDR1 SGHTA, CDR2 FQGTGA.

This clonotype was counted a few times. CDR3 DNA: TGTGCCAGCAGCTCGACTAGCGGGGGGACGAACACCGGGGAGCTGTTTTTT. It translates to CASSSTSGGTNTGELFF. V gene TRBV7-6 combines with J gene TRBJ2-2; 13 nucleotides line up with TRBD2. Trimming cost V 4 bases and J 0 bases; bases outside gene matches: 2. Per the germline V gene, CDR1 is SGHVS and CDR2 is FNYEAQ. The CDR3 covers 17 residues.

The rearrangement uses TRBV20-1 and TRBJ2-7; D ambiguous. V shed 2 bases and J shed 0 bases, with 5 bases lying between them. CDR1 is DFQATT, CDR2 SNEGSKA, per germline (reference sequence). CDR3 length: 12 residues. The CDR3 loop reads CSARQSSYEQYF. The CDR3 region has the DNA TGCAGTGCTAGACAAAGCTCCTACGAGCAGTACTTC.

CDR3 loop: CASSSTGGIRSGANVLTF. CDR3 nucleotides: TGTGCCAGCAGTTCTACAGGGGGTATAAGGAGTGGGGCCAACGTCCTGACTTTC. The genes are TRBV6-5 and TRBJ2-6, with 8 bases lining up with TRBD1. CDR3 length equals 18 residues. From germline, CDR1 is MNHEY and CDR2 SVGAGI. V gave up 4 bases and J gave up 3 bases; unmatched junction bases: 11.

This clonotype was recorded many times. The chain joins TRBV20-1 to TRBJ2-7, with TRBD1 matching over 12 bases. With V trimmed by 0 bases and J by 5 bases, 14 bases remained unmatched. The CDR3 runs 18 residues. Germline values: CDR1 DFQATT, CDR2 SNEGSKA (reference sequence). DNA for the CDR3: TGCAGTGCTAGAGATCCGGGACAGGGGGCGCGGGTGATGAACGAGCAGTACTTC. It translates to CSARDPGQGARVMNEQYF.

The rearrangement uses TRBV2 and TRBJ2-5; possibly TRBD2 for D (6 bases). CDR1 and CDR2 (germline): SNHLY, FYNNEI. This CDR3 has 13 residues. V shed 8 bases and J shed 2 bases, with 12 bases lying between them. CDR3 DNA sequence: TGTGCCAGCTTCGGGACTCTGCAAGAGACCCAGTACTTC. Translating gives CASFGTLQETQYF.

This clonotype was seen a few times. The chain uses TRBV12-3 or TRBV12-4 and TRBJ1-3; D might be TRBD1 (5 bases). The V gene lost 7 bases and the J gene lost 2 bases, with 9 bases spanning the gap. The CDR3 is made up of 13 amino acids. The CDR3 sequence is CASTLGAGNTIYF. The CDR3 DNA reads TGTGCCAGCACCCTGGGGGCTGGAAACACCATATATTTT.

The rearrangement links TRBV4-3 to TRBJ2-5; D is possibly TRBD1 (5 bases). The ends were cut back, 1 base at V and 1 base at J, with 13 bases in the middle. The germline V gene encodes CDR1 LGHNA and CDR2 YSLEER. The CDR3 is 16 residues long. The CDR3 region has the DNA TGCGCCAGCAGCCAAGGGACATACCAGACCCAAGAGACCCAGTACTTC. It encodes CASSQGTYQTQETQYF.

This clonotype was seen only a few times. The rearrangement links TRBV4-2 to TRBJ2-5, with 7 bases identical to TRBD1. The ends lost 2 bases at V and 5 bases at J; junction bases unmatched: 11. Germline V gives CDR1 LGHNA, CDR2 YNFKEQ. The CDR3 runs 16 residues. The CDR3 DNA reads TGTGCCAGCAGCCAAAAGGGGGCAAGTGCAGGGGAGACCCAGTACTTC. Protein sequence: CASSQKGASAGETQYF.

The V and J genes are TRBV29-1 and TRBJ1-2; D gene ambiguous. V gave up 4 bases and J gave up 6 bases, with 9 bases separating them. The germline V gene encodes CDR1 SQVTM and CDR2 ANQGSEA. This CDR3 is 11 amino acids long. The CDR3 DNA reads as TGCAGCGTTGCTGGGTTCGATGGCTACACCTTC. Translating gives CSVAGFDGYTF.

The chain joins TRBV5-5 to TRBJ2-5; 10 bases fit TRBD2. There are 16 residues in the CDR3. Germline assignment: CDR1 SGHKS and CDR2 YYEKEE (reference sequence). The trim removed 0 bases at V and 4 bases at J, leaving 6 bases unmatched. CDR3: CASSLVGLAGVETQYF. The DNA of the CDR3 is TGTGCCAGCAGCTTGGTAGGGCTAGCGGGAGTAGAGACCCAGTACTTC.

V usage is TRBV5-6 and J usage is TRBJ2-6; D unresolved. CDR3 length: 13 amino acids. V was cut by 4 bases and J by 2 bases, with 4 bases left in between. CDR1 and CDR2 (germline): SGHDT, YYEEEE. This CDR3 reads CASSMAGANVLTF. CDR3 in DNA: TGTGCCAGCAGCATGGCTGGGGCCAACGTCCTGACTTTC. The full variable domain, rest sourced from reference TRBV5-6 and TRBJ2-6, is DAGVTQSPTHLIKTRGQQVTLRCSPKSGHDTVSWYQQALGQGPQFIFQYYEEEERQRGNFPDRFSGHQFPNYSSELNVNALLLGDSALYLCASSMAGANVLTFGAGSRLTVL.

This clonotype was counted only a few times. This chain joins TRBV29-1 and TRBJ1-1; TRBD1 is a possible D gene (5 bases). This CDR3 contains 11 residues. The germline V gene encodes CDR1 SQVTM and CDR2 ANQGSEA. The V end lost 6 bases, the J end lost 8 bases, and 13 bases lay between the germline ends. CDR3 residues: CSVVGAAEAFF. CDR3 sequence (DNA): TGCAGCGTGGTAGGGGCAGCGGAAGCTTTCTTT. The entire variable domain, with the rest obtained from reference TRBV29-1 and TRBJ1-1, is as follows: SAVISQKPSRDICQRGTSLTIQCQVDSQVTMMFWYRQQPGQSLTLIATANQGSEATYESGFVIDKFPISRPNLTFSTLTVSNMSPEDSSIYLCSVVGAAEAFFGQGTRLTVV.

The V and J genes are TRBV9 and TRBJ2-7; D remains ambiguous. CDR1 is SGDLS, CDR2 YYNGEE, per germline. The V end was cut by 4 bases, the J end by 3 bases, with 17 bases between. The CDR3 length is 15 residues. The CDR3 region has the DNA TGTGCCAGCAGCCCAGACATCCAGCCCGGCTACGAGCAGTACTTC. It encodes CASSPDIQPGYEQYF. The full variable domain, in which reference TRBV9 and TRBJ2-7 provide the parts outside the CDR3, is DSGVTQTPKHLITATGQRVTLRCSPRSGDLSVYWYQQSLDQGLQFLIQYYNGEERAKGNILERFSAQQFPDLHSELNLSSLELGDSALYFCASSPDIQPGYEQYFGPGTRLTVT.

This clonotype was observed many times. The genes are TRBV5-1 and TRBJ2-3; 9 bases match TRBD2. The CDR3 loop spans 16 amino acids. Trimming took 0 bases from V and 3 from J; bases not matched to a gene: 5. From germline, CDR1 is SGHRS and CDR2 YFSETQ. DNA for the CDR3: TGCGCCAGCAGCTTGGGTTCCGCGGGAGGGACAGATACGCAGTATTTT. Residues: CASSLGSAGGTDTQYF.

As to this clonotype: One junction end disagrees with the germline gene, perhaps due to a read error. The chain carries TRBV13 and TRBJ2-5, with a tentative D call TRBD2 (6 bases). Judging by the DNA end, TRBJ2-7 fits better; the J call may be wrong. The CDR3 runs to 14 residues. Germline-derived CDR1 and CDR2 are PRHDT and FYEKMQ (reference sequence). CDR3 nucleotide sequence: TGTGCCGGCAGCTTAGGTCGGGAGCCCTACGAGCAGTACTTC. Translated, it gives CAGSLGREPYEQYF.

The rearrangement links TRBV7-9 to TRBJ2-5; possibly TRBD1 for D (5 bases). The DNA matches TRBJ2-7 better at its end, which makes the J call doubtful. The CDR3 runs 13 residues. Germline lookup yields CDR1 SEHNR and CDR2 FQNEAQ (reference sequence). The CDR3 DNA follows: TGTGCCAGCAGCCGAGCTGGGGCACTCGAGCAGTACTTC. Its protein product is CASSRAGALEQYF.

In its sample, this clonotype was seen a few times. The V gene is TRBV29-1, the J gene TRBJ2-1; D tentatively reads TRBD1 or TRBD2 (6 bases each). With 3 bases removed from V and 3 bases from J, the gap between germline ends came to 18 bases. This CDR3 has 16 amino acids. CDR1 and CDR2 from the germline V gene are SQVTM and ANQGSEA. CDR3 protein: CSVEGGLEINYNEQFF. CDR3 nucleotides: TGCAGCGTTGAGGGGGGCCTAGAGATAAACTACAATGAGCAGTTCTTC.

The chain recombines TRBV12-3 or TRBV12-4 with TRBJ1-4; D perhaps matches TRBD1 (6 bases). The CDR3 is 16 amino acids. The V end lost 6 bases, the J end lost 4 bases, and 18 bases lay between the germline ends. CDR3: CASSSHRDKYNEKLFF. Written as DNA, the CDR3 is TGTGCCAGCAGCTCCCACCGGGACAAGTATAATGAAAAACTGTTTTTT.